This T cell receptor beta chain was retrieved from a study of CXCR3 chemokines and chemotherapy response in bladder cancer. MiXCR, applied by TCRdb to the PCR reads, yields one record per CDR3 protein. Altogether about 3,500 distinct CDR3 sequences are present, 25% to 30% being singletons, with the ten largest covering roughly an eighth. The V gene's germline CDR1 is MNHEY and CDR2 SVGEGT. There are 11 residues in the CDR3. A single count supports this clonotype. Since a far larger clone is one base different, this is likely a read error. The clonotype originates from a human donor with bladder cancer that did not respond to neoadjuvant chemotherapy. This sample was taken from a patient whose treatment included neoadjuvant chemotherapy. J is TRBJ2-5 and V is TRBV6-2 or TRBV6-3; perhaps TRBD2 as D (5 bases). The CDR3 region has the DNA TGTGCCAGCAGTGACCGCACGGAGGTGTTCTTC. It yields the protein CASSDRTEVFF.